This T cell receptor beta chain emerged from a study of blood T cell repertoires in COVID-19. Across the whole study: Some COVID-19 samples were acute and others convalescent; all came from the United States, Italy and Spain.

Trimming took 4 bases from V and 7 from J, leaving 8 bases between them. This CDR3 comprises 12 residues. CDR1 is MNHEY, CDR2 SVGAGI, per germline. Per the original data handling: How many nucleated cells were present was estimated from reference gene primer amplification. Clones were sequenced by immunoSEQ multiplex PCR, and TCRdb holds only the in-frame ones, with some missing. V and J calls and clone size follow that table, whereas D and trimming were derived from the DNA. The data contain 110,000 to 150,000 clones, 75% to 85% of them singletons. The origin of this receptor is a man aged 60 to 75 with active or convalescent COVID-19. Source material: peripheral blood. The chain combines TRBV6-5 with TRBJ1-5, with D possibly TRBD1 on 5 matching bases. The CDR3 reads CASSFKGQPQHF. The CDR3 coding sequence is TGTGCCAGCAGTTTTAAGGGGCAGCCCCAGCATTTT.